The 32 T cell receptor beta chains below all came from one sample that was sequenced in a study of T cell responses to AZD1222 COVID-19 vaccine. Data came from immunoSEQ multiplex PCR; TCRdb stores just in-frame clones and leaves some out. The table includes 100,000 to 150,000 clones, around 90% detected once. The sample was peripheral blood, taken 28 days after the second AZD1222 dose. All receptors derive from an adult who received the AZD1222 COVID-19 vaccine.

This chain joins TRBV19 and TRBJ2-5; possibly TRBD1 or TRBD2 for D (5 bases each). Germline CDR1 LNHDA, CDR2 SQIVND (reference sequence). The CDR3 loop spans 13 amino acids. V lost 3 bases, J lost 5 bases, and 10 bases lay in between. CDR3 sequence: CASSIREWETQYF. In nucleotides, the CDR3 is TGTGCCAGTAGTATCAGGGAGTGGGAGACCCAGTACTTC.

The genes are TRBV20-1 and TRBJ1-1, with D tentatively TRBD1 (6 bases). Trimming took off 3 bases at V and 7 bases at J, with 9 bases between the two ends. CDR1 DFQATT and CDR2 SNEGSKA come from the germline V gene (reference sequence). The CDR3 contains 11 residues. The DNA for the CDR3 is TGCAGTGCTAGCCCGGACAGTGAAGCTTTCTTT. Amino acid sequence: CSASPDSEAFF.

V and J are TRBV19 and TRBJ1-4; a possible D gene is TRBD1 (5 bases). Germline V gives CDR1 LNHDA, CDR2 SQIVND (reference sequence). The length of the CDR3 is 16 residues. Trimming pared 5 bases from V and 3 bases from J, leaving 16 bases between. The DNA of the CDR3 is TGTGCCAGTAGTTGGGGCAGGCGTGCGGCTAATGAAAAACTGTTTTTT. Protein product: CASSWGRRAANEKLFF.

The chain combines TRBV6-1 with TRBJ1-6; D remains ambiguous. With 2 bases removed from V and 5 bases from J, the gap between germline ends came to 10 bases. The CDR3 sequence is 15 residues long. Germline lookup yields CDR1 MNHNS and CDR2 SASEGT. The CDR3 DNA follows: TGTGCCAGCAGTGAAATAAACCGGAATAATTCACCCCTCCACTTT. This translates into CASSEINRNNSPLHF.

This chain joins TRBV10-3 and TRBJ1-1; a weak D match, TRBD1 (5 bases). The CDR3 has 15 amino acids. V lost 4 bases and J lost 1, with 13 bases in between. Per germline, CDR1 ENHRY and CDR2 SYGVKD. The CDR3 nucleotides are TGTGCCATCAGTGCCACCCCAACAGGGAACACTGAAGCTTTCTTT. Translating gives CAISATPTGNTEAFF.

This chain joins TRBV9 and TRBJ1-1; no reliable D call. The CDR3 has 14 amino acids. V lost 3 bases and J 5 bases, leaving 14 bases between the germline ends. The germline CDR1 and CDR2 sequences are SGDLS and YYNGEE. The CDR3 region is CASSDAIRATEAFF. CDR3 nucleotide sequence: TGTGCCAGCAGCGACGCCATAAGGGCGACTGAAGCTTTCTTT.

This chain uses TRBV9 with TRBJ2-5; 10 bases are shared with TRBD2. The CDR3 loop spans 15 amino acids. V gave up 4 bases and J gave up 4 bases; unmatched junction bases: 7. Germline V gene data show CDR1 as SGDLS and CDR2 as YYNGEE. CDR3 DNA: TGTGCCAGCAGCACACCTAGCGGGAGAAGAGAGACCCAGTACTTC. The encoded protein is CASSTPSGRRETQYF. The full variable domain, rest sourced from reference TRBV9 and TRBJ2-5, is DSGVTQTPKHLITATGQRVTLRCSPRSGDLSVYWYQQSLDQGLQFLIQYYNGEERAKGNILERFSAQQFPDLHSELNLSSLELGDSALYFCASSTPSGRRETQYFGPGTRLLVL.

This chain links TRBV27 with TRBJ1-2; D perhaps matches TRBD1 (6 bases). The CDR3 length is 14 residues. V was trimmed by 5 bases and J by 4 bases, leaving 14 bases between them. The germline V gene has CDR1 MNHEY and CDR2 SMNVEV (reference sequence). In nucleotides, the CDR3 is TGTGCCAGCAGTGGTCAGGGGAGCGGCTATGGCTACACCTTC. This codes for CASSGQGSGYGYTF.

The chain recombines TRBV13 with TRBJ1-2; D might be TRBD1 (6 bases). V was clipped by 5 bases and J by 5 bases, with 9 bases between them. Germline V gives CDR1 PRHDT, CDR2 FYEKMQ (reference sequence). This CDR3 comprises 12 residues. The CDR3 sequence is CASSRTDYGYTF. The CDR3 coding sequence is TGTGCCAGCAGCCGGACAGATTATGGCTACACCTTC. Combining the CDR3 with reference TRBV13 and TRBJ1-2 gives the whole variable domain AAGVIQSPRHLIKEKRETATLKCYPIPRHDTVYWYQQGPGQDPQFLISFYEKMQSDKGSIPDRFSAQQFSDYHSELNMSSLELGDSALYFCASSRTDYGYTFGSGTRLTVV.

The CDR3 is CASSPNPGSGSYEQYF. CDR3 sequence (DNA): TGCGCCAGCAGCCCGAACCCCGGTAGCGGGTCCTACGAGCAGTACTTC. The chain uses TRBV4-3 and TRBJ2-7; 7 bases are a match to TRBD2. The CDR3 totals 16 residues. Germline CDR1 reads LGHNA; CDR2 reads YSLEER. The junction had 10 bases not matched to a gene; V was cut back by 4 bases and J by 1 base.

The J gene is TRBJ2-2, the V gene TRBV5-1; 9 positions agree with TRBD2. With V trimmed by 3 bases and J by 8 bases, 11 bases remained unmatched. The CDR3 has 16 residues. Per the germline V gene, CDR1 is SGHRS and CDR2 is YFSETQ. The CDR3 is CASSYLAGQQGGELFF. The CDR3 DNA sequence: TGCGCCAGCAGCTATCTAGCGGGACAGCAGGGAGGGGAGCTGTTTTTT.

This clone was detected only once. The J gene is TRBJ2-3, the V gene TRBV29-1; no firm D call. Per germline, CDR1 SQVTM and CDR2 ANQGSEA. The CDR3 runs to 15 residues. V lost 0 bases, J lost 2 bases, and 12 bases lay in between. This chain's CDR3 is CSVEDIGRYTDTQYF. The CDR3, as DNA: TGCAGCGTTGAAGATATCGGCCGATACACAGATACGCAGTATTTT.

The DNA for the CDR3 is TGTGCCAGCAGTTACTCAAGTACGAACACCGGGGAGCTGTTTTTT. Translating it yields CASSYSSTNTGELFF. The genes are TRBV6-5 and TRBJ2-2, with unresolved D. The CDR3 covers 15 residues. Germline CDR1 reads MNHEY; CDR2 reads SVGAGI. Trimming stripped 0 bases from V and 0 bases from J, with 5 bases between.

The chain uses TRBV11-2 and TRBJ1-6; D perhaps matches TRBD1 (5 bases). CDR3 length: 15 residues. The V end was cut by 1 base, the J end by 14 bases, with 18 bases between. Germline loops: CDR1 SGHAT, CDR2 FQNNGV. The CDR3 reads CASSLVSQGGAALHF. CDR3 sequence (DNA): TGTGCCAGCAGCTTAGTGTCCCAGGGAGGCGCGGCCCTCCACTTT.

The DNA of the CDR3 is TGTGCCAGCACCCCCTTCTCATCGGATGGAAACACCATATATTTT. Translated: CASTPFSSDGNTIYF. The chain uses TRBV7-2 and TRBJ1-3; D unclear. CDR1 and CDR2 from the germline V gene are SGHTA and FQGNSA. The CDR3 covers 15 residues. With 7 bases removed from V and 3 bases from J, the gap between germline ends came to 16 bases.

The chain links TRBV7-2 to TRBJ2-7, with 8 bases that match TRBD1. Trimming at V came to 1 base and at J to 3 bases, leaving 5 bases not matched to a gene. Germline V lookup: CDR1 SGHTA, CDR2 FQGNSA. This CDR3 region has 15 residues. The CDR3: CASSLDRGIYYEQYF. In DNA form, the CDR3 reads TGTGCCAGCAGCTTAGACAGGGGGATATACTACGAGCAGTACTTC.

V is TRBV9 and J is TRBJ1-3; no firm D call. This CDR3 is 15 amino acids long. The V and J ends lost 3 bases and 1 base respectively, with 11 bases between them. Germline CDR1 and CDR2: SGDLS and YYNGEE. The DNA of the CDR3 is TGTGCCAGCAGCGCCGCGGGCAGTTCTGGAAACACCATATATTTT. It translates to CASSAAGSSGNTIYF.

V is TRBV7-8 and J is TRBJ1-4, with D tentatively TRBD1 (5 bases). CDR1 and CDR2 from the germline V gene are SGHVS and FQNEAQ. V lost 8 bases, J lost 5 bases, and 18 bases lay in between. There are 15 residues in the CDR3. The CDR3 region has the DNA TGTGCCAGCGCCCGCTCGGGACTGAGGAATGAAAAACTGTTTTTT. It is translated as CASARSGLRNEKLFF.

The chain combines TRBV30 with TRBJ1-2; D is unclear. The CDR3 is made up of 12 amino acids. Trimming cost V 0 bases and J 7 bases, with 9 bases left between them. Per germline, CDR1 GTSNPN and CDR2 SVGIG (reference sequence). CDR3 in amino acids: CAWSVQLGGYTF. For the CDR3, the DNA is TGTGCCTGGAGTGTACAACTGGGTGGCTACACCTTC.

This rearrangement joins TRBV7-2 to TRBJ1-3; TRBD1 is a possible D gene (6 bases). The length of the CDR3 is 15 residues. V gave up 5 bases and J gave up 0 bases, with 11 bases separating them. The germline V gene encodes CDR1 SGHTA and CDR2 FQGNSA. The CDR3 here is CASSADRSSGNTIYF. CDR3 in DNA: TGTGCCAGCAGCGCCGACAGGTCCTCTGGAAACACCATATATTTT. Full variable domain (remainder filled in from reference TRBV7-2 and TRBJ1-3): GAGVSQSPSNKVTEKGKDVELRCDPISGHTALYWYRQSLGQGLEFLIYFQGNSAPDKSGLPSDRFSAERTGGSVSTLTIQRTQQEDSAVYLCASSADRSSGNTIYFGEGSWLTVV.

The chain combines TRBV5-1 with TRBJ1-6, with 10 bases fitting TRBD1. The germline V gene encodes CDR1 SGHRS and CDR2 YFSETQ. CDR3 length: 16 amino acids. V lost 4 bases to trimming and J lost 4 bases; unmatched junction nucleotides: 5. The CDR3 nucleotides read TGCGCCAGCAGCCCCCGGACAGGGGGGTATAATTCACCCCTCCACTTT. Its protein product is CASSPRTGGYNSPLHF.

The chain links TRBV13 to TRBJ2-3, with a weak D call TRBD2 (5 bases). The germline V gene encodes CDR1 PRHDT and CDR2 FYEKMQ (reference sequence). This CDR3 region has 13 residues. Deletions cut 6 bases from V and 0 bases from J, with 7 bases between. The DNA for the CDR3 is TGTGCCAGCAGGCGGGCTAGCACAGATACGCAGTATTTT. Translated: CASRRASTDTQYF.

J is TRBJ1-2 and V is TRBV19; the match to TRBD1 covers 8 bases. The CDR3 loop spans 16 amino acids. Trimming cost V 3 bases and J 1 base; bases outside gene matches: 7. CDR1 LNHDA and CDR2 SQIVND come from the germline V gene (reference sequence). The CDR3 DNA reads TGTGCCAGTAGTATCCTGACAGGGGACAATAACTATGGCTACACCTTC. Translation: CASSILTGDNNYGYTF. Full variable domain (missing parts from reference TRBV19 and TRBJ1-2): DGGITQSPKYLFRKEGQNVTLSCEQNLNHDAMYWYRQDPGQGLRLIYYSQIVNDFQKGDIAEGYSVSREKKESFPLTVTSAQKNPTAFYLCASSILTGDNNYGYTFGSGTRLTVV.

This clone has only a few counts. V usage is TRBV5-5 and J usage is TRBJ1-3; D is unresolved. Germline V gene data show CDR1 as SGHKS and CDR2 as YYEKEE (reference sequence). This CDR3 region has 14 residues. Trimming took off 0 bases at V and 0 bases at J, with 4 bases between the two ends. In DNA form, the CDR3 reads TGTGCCAGCAGCTTGGAGGTCTCTGGAAACACCATATATTTT. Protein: CASSLEVSGNTIYF.

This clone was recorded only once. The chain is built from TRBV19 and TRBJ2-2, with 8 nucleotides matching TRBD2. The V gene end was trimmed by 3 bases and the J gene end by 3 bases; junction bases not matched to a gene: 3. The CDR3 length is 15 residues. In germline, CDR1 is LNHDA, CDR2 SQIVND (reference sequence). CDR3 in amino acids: CASSISGIDTGELFF. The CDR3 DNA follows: TGTGCCAGTAGTATTAGCGGGATAGACACCGGGGAGCTGTTTTTT.

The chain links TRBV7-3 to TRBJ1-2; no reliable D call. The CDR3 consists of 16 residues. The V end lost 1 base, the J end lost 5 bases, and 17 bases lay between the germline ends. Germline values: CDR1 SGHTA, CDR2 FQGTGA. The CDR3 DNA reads TGTGCCAGCAGCTTAAGGCCCCAAGGAAGTACTTATGGCTACACCTTC. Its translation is CASSLRPQGSTYGYTF. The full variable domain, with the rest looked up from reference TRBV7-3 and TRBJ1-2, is GAGVSQTPSNKVTEKGKYVELRCDPISGHTALYWYRQSLGQGPEFLIYFQGTGAADDSGLPNDRFFAVRPEGSVSTLKIQRTERGDSAVYLCASSLRPQGSTYGYTFGSGTRLTVV.

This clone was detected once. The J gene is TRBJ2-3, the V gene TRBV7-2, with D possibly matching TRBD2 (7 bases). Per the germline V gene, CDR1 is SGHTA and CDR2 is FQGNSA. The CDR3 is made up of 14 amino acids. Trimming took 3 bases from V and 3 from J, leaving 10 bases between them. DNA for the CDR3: TGTGCCAGCAGCTTCGGGGGGCAAACAGATACGCAGTATTTT. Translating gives CASSFGGQTDTQYF.

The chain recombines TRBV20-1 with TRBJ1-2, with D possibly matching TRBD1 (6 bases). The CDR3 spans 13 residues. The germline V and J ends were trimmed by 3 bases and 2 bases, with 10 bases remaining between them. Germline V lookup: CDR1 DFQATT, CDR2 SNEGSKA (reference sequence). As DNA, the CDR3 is TGCAGTGCTAGTCAGGGGCGGAACTATGGCTACACCTTC. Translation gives CSASQGRNYGYTF.

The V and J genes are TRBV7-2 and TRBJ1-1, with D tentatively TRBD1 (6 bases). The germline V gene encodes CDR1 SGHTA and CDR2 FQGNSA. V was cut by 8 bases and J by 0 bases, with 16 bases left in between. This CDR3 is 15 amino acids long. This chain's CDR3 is CASYKIGGLNTEAFF. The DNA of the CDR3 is TGTGCCAGCTATAAAATAGGGGGGCTGAACACTGAAGCTTTCTTT.

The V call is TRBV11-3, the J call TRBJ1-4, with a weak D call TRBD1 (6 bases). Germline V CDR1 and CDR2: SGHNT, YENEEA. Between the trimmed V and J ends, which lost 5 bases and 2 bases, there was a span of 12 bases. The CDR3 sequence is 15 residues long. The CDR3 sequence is CASSDQGLTNEKLFF. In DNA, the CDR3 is TGTGCCAGCAGCGATCAGGGGCTCACTAATGAAAAACTGTTTTTT.

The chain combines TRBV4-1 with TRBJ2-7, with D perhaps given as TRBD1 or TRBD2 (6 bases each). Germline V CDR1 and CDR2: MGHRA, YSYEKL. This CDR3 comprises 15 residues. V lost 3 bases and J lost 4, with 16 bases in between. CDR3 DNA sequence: TGCGCCAGCAGCCAGGGACACGGGACTCGGTACGAGCAGTACTTC. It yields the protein CASSQGHGTRYEQYF.

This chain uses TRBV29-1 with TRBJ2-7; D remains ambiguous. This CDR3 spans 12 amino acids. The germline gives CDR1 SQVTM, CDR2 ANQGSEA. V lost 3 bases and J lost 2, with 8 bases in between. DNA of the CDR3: TGCAGCGTTGACAGCGAAACCTACGAGCAGTACTTC. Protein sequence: CSVDSETYEQYF.